Following are 5 T cell receptor beta chains from one sample sequenced in a study of human T cells and chemical hapten exposure. Regarding time point: pre-sensitization, week 0. Treatment noted: therapeutic diphenylcyclopropenone sensitization with weekly scalp DPC. TCRdb independently ran MiXCR on the RACE reads; one entry per CDR3 protein. The sample holds some 300,000 distinct CDR3 sequences, about 5% seen once. The sequencing used whole blood, collected in connection with sensitization to the hapten diphenylcyclopropenone (DPC). All receptors come from a young woman with alopecia areata. Some clones in this sample may be carry-over from other donors' samples.

The chain carries TRBV5-6 and TRBJ2-1; D is unresolved. CDR1 and CDR2 (germline): SGHDT, YYEEEE. Trimming cost V 2 bases and J 4 bases, with 10 bases left between them. The CDR3 loop spans 14 amino acids. The CDR3 here is CASSFGPAYNEQFF. In DNA form, the CDR3 reads TGTGCCAGCAGCTTCGGCCCCGCATACAATGAGCAGTTCTTC.

The chain couples TRBV3-1 to TRBJ1-1; tentatively, D is TRBD1 (5 bases). This CDR3 is 14 amino acids long. In germline, CDR1 is LGHDT, CDR2 YNNKEL (reference sequence). V was clipped by 1 base and J by 6 bases, with 12 bases between them. The CDR3 nucleotides read TGTGCCAGCAGCCAAGCTGGAGGGGTGGCTGAAGCTTTCTTT. Translating gives CASSQAGGVAEAFF. Combining the CDR3 with reference TRBV3-1 and TRBJ1-1 gives the whole variable domain DTAVSQTPKYLVTQMGNDKSIKCEQNLGHDTMYWYKQDSKKFLKIMFSYNNKELIINETVPNRFSPKSPDKAHLNLHINSLELGDSAVYFCASSQAGGVAEAFFGQGTRLTVV.

The chain joins TRBV4-3 to TRBJ2-3, with a possible D match to TRBD1 (6 bases). Germline values: CDR1 LGHNA, CDR2 YSLEER. This CDR3 has 15 residues. Trimming took off 0 bases at V and 5 bases at J, with 12 bases between the two ends. CDR3 coding DNA: TGCGCCAGCAGCCAAGAAGGGGACAATAGAGATACGCAGTATTTT. Translating it yields CASSQEGDNRDTQYF.

The genes are TRBV6-2 or TRBV6-3 and TRBJ2-2; 12 bases agree with TRBD2. V shed 6 bases and J 0 bases; nucleotides not matched to a gene: 5. This CDR3 contains 17 residues. Germline loops: CDR1 MNHEY, CDR2 SVGEGT. CDR3 residues: CASSRLAGATNTGELFF. The CDR3 bases are TGTGCCAGCAGCCGACTAGCGGGGGCCACGAACACCGGGGAGCTGTTTTTT.

This clonotype has more than one count but fewer than ten. The V call is TRBV12-3 or TRBV12-4, the J call TRBJ2-1, with 8 bases lining up with TRBD2. Germline trimming cut 2 bases from V and 12 bases from J; bases unmatched to any gene: 21. The CDR3 extends over 18 amino acids. The CDR3 nucleotides are TGTGCCAGCAGTTTACGGTCTAGCGGGTTCTCCCCTACCAACCGGCAGTTCTTC. This gives the protein CASSLRSSGFSPTNRQFF.